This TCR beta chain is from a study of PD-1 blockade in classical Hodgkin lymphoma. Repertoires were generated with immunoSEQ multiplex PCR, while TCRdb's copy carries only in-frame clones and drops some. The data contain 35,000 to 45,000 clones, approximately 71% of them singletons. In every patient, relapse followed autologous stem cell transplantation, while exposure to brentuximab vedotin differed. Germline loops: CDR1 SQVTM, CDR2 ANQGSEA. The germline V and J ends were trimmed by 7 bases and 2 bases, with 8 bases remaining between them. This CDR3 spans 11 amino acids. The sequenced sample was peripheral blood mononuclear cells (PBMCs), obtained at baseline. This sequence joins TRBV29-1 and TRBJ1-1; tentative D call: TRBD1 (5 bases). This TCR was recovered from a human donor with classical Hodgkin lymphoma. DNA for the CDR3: TGCAGCGGGACAATAAACACTGAAGCTTTCTTT. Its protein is CSGTINTEAFF.